This T cell receptor beta chain was recorded in a study of blood T cell repertoires in COVID-19. Looked up from germline, CDR1 is SGHRS and CDR2 is YFSETQ. V was trimmed by 7 bases and J by 10 bases, leaving 15 bases between them. The CDR3 has 12 residues. Using immunoSEQ multiplex PCR, the repertoire was profiled, and TCRdb retains in-frame clones only, with some absent. The sample lists under 200,000 clones, approximately 80% occurring once. This sequence joins TRBV5-1 and TRBJ1-3; tentatively, D is TRBD1 (5 bases). This TCR was recovered from a woman aged 55-75 years who had recovered from COVID-19. The sequencing sample was made of PBMCs or T cells enriched from blood (not recorded which). The CDR3 sequence: CASGDSLGTIYF. The CDR3 region has the DNA TGCGCCAGCGGAGACAGTCTGGGGACCATATATTTT.